This is a list of T cell receptor beta chains from one sample in a study of blood T cell repertoires in COVID-19. Sequencing used immunoSEQ multiplex PCR; TCRdb keeps in-frame clones, though not all of them. The sample lists some 74,000 clones, roughly 80% occurring once. The sample was peripheral blood. Every receptor here comes from a woman aged 50 to 60 with acute or convalescent COVID-19. Both conserved end residues are part of each CDR3. D genes are given only for firm matches. Where a row states a size, it is once, few, many or the class of an expanded clone; other rows omit it.

abundance	d_gene	v_gene	j_gene	CDR3nt	CDR3aa
.	.	TRBV7-8	TRBJ2-6	TGTGCCAGCAGCCCAGGTGGGGCCAACGTCCTGACTTTC	CASSPGGANVLTF
.	.	TRBV7-9	TRBJ1-2	TGTGCCAGCAGCTTCGGGCAGGGCCGAGAATATGGCTACACCTTC	CASSFGQGREYGYTF
.	.	TRBV6-5	TRBJ1-3	TGTGCCAGCAGTTATTCCTATGGAAACACCATATATTTT	CASSYSYGNTIYF
.	TRBD1	TRBV3-1/TRBV3-2	TRBJ1-2	TGTGCCAGCAGCCGCTCGACAGGGGGCGCGTACGGCTACACCTTC	CASSRSTGGAYGYTF
once	.	TRBV7-8	TRBJ1-1	TGTGCCAGCAGCCCAGTCCGGACAGTGAACACTGAAGCTTTCTTT	CASSPVRTVNTEAFF
.	.	TRBV30	TRBJ1-1	TGTGCCTGGAGTGTACTTGGAGGGGAGACTGAAGCTTTCTTT	CAWSVLGGETEAFF
.	TRBD1	TRBV5-1	TRBJ1-1	TGCGCCAGCAGCACGTCCGGGACAGGGGTGACTGAAGCTTTCTTT	CASSTSGTGVTEAFF
.	TRBD1	TRBV13	TRBJ2-7	TGTGCCAGCAGCCCCACCGGGACAGGGTGGTACGAGCAGTACTTC	CASSPTGTGWYEQYF
.	.	TRBV28	TRBJ2-1	TGTGCCAGCAGTTTTCGCGGGGGCCTGTTCTTC	CASSFRGGLFF
.	.	TRBV30	TRBJ1-5	TGTGCCTGGAGTGGGACAGCGGGGTCGATGGTCAATCAGCCCCAGCATTTT	CAWSGTAGSMVNQPQHF
.	.	TRBV28	TRBJ2-7	TGTGCCAGCAGTCCCGGGGGACTCTACGAGCAGTACTTC	CASSPGGLYEQYF
.	.	TRBV4-1	TRBJ2-2	TGCGCCAGCAGCCCGTCGGGTGGTAGCTTGAACACCGGGGAGCTGTTTTTT	CASSPSGGSLNTGELFF
.	.	TRBV19	TRBJ2-6	TGTGCCAGTAGTGCCGTCAGGGGTGTCTCTGGGGCCAACGTCCTGACTTTC	CASSAVRGVSGANVLTF
.	TRBD2	TRBV7-2	TRBJ2-2	TGTGCCAGCAGCCTCACGGCGAGCGGGAGCACCGGGGAGCTGTTTTTT	CASSLTASGSTGELFF
.	.	TRBV12-5	TRBJ2-5	TGTGCTAGTGGTTTGGGCACGGTGACTGTACGGGAGACCCAGTACTTC	CASGLGTVTVRETQYF
.	.	TRBV4-2	TRBJ2-2	TGTGCCAGCAGCCAAGGCAGTTGGACTACAAACACCGGGGAGCTGTTTTTT	CASSQGSWTTNTGELFF
once	TRBD2	TRBV6-1	TRBJ2-6	TGTGCCAGCAGTGCCCCCTTCACTAGCGGGTCCTCCTCTGGGGCCAACGTCCTGACTTTC	CASSAPFTSGSSSGANVLTF